This entry lists 13 T cell receptor beta chains sequenced from one sample in a study of CD8 T cells in ankylosing spondylitis (dated by TCRdb to about 2017). Here is what the overall study found, with its caveats: A TCR beta motif of about eight highly homologous amino acid variants appeared characteristic of blood from ankylosing spondylitis patients.

No cognate antigen is known for these TCRs. Libraries were constructed by 5' RACE. Sequencing was performed on an Illumina HiSeq 2500. Using fastp at Q25 and MiXCR, TCRdb reprocessed the public reads and kept productive beta chains. Each CDR3 protein gets just one entry, which takes the most common genes and DNA from the rows behind it. The sample table shows 400,000 to 450,000 distinct CDR3 sequences, and roughly 15% are seen once. Over 0.9% of the sample is held by the ten biggest clonotypes. Sample: blood, either unsorted or a sorted T cell fraction (not recorded which). The origin of the receptors is a male donor with ankylosing spondylitis.

This clonotype showed up just a few times. This rearrangement joins TRBV20-1 to TRBJ2-1, with TRBD2 identical over 11 bases. J was trimmed by 6 bases and V by 0 bases; bases with no gene match: 13. CDR1 is DFQATT, CDR2 SNEGSKA, per germline (reference sequence). CDR3 length: 18 residues. CDR3 in amino acids: CSARDLSVGGLAANEQFF. The CDR3 region has the DNA TGCAGTGCTAGAGATTTGAGCGTAGGGGGACTAGCGGCCAATGAGCAGTTCTTC.

This clonotype has a count of ten or more. The chain employs TRBV29-1 and TRBJ1-1; D perhaps matches TRBD1 (6 bases). The CDR3 is made up of 12 amino acids. Deletions cut 7 bases from V and 0 bases from J, with 9 bases between. The germline V gene encodes CDR1 SQVTM and CDR2 ANQGSEA. The CDR3 sequence is CSAGQLNTEAFF. In DNA form, the CDR3 reads TGCAGCGCTGGACAGCTGAACACTGAAGCTTTCTTT.

The chain uses TRBV29-1 and TRBJ2-7; the D gene is possibly TRBD1 (6 bases). Germline V CDR1 and CDR2: SQVTM, ANQGSEA. CDR3 length: 12 amino acids. Trimming left V 5 bases short and J 4 bases short, with 12 bases between. CDR3 DNA sequence: TGCAGCGTTACCGGGACAACGTACGAGCAGTACTTC. This translates into CSVTGTTYEQYF.

The chain has TRBV7-9 and TRBJ1-5; 8 positions agree with TRBD1. The V gene end was trimmed by 3 bases and the J gene end by 4 bases; junction bases not matched to a gene: 8. This CDR3 comprises 16 residues. CDR1 and CDR2 (germline): SEHNR, FQNEAQ (reference sequence). The DNA of the CDR3 is TGTGCCAGCAGCTTGTTTCGACAGGGGAGGAATCAGCCCCAGCATTTT. Translating it yields CASSLFRQGRNQPQHF.

This chain joins TRBV28 and TRBJ2-5; 8 bases align to TRBD2. V trimming: 5 bases; J trimming: 6 bases; junction bases outside the gene matches: 11. The CDR3 totals 15 residues. Germline V gives CDR1 MDHEN, CDR2 SYDVKM. The DNA of the CDR3 is TGTGCCAGCAGTCCGACTAGCGTGAGGGTCCAGACCCAGTACTTC. Translated: CASSPTSVRVQTQYF.

This rearrangement joins TRBV28 to TRBJ1-2, with D uncertain. CDR3 length: 12 residues. V lost 2 bases, J lost 4 bases, and 5 bases lay in between. Germline assignment: CDR1 MDHEN and CDR2 SYDVKM. This CDR3 is CASSLKSYGYTF. In DNA, the CDR3 is TGTGCCAGCAGTTTAAAGAGCTATGGCTACACCTTC.

This chain links TRBV11-2 with TRBJ2-3; possible D gene TRBD2, 5 bases. Between the trimmed V and J ends, which lost 5 bases and 5 bases, there was a span of 14 bases. CDR3 length: 14 residues. Germline values: CDR1 SGHAT, CDR2 FQNNGV. Here the CDR3 DNA reads TGTGCCAGCAGCGCAACTACCGGAGGAGATACGCAGTATTTT. Protein sequence: CASSATTGGDTQYF.

This clonotype came up a few times. The chain joins TRBV7-9 to TRBJ2-5, with TRBD1 as a possible D gene (6 bases). CDR3 length: 14 residues. Germline V gene sequence: CDR1 SEHNR, CDR2 FQNEAQ (reference sequence). With 10 bases removed from V and 5 bases from J, the gap between germline ends came to 20 bases. For the CDR3, the DNA is TGTGCCACCCTACTCTCAGGGGTAGGGGAGACCCAGTACTTC. This sequence encodes CATLLSGVGETQYF.

This clonotype was picked up a small number of times. This chain uses TRBV11-2 with TRBJ2-3; D is tentatively TRBD1 or TRBD2 (5 bases each). The length of the CDR3 is 12 residues. Germline V gene sequence: CDR1 SGHAT, CDR2 FQNNGV. V gave up 5 bases and J gave up 14 bases, with 17 bases separating them. DNA for the CDR3: TGTGCCAGCAGCGAGCCGGGACGGCAATTGTATTTT. Encoded protein: CASSEPGRQLYF.

The genes are TRBV6-5 and TRBJ2-1; maybe TRBD2 (5 bases). With 2 bases removed from V and 1 base from J, the gap between germline ends came to 12 bases. This CDR3 spans 16 amino acids. Germline-derived CDR1 and CDR2 are MNHEY and SVGAGI. This CDR3 is CASSYEGSTSYNEQFF. The CDR3, as DNA: TGTGCCAGCAGTTACGAGGGCAGTACGTCCTACAATGAGCAGTTCTTC.

This chain connects TRBV24-1 to TRBJ2-7, with D perhaps TRBD1 (6 bases). V was cut by 0 bases and J by 5 bases, with 19 bases left in between. The V gene's germline CDR1 is KGHDR and CDR2 SFDVKD. CDR3 length: 17 residues. The CDR3 DNA follows: TGTGCCACCAGTGATTTGCGGGTTACAGGGACGGTCAACGAGCAGTACTTC. Its protein product is CATSDLRVTGTVNEQYF.

This chain connects TRBV12-5 to TRBJ2-7, with D possibly matching TRBD2 (6 bases). The V gene's germline CDR1 is LGHNT and CDR2 FRNRAP. The CDR3 length is 14 residues. V shed 7 bases and J shed 2 bases, with 15 bases lying between them. The CDR3 here is CASDSGLPPYEQYF. The DNA of the CDR3 is TGTGCTAGTGATTCGGGACTCCCACCCTACGAGCAGTACTTC.

The V gene is TRBV4-3, the J gene TRBJ2-1, with a tentative D call TRBD2 (5 bases). The CDR3 is 16 amino acids. V lost 4 bases and J lost 0, with 13 bases in between. CDR1 and CDR2 from the germline V gene are LGHNA and YSLEER. CDR3 region: CASSPRLAGSYNEQFF. Here the CDR3 DNA reads TGCGCCAGCAGCCCCCGCCTAGCCGGCTCCTACAATGAGCAGTTCTTC.